This entry lists 2 T cell receptor beta chains sequenced from one sample in a study of T-cell memory formation after mild COVID-19. TCRdb used MiXCR to reprocess the 5' RACE reads, holding one entry per CDR3 protein. This sample carries 360,000 or so distinct CDR3 sequences, 28% of them seen once, and the ten largest clones take roughly 14%. The sample was PBMCs or a T cell subset sorted from them (not recorded which). The source of these receptors is an adult woman who had mild COVID-19 (a few samples of this study predate the infection). Cell type and time point are not known.

The V call is TRBV14, the J call TRBJ1-2, with D perhaps TRBD1 (5 bases). The CDR3 is 13 amino acids. Germline V gene sequence: CDR1 SGHDN, CDR2 FVKESK. Trimming took off 4 bases at V and 5 bases at J, with 11 bases between the two ends. The CDR3 loop reads CASSRDETYGYTF. CDR3 bases: TGTGCCAGCAGCCGGGACGAGACTTATGGCTACACCTTC.

This chain connects TRBV18 to TRBJ2-7, with D perhaps TRBD2 (6 bases). The CDR3 has 15 amino acids. Trimming left V 3 bases short and J 0 bases short, with 12 bases between. Per the germline V gene, CDR1 is KGHSH and CDR2 is LQKENI. Here the CDR3 reads CASSPFGGNSYEQYF. CDR3 sequence (DNA): TGTGCCAGCTCACCCTTCGGCGGGAACTCCTACGAGCAGTACTTC.